These 21 T cell receptor beta chains originate from one sample sequenced in a study of shared clonotypes between healthy human individuals. The data were produced by immunoSEQ multiplex PCR, yet TCRdb's version contains in-frame clones alone and is incomplete. The repertoire includes about 820,000 clones, 80% to 95% of them detected once, and under 30% sits in the top ten. Naive CD8 cells were CD45RO-negative, positively selected for CCR7, excluding terminally differentiated effector memory CD45RA+ cells. Sequenced material: naive CD8+ T cells sorted from blood. The receptors were gathered from a young man in good health.

V is TRBV7-8 and J is TRBJ1-1; tentatively, D is TRBD1 (6 bases). Germline-derived CDR1 and CDR2 are SGHVS and FQNEAQ. The germline V and J ends were trimmed by 3 bases and 4 bases, with 21 bases remaining between them. This CDR3 comprises 17 residues. The CDR3 sequence is CASSLGGRGSWGTEAFF. For the CDR3, the DNA is TGTGCCAGCAGCTTGGGGGGCCGCGGGTCTTGGGGCACTGAAGCTTTCTTT.

The V call is TRBV4-3, the J call TRBJ2-5, with unresolved D. Trimming left V 5 bases short and J 2 bases short, with 24 bases between. Germline-derived CDR1 and CDR2 are LGHNA and YSLEER. This CDR3 is 18 amino acids long. The CDR3 region has the DNA TGCGCCAGCAGCGAAGCCCCGGCGAGGTCGTTGGGTCAAGAGACCCAGTACTTC. Translated, it gives CASSEAPARSLGQETQYF.

The chain employs TRBV19 and TRBJ2-2, with D unresolved. Germline V gene data show CDR1 as LNHDA and CDR2 as SQIVND (reference sequence). The CDR3 length is 14 residues. Trimming cost V 1 base and J 0 bases, with 3 bases left between them. DNA for the CDR3: TGTGCCAGTAGTATAGGCGCGAACACCGGGGAGCTGTTTTTT. It translates to CASSIGANTGELFF. Combining the CDR3 with reference TRBV19 and TRBJ2-2 gives the whole variable domain DGGITQSPKYLFRKEGQNVTLSCEQNLNHDAMYWYRQDPGQGLRLIYYSQIVNDFQKGDIAEGYSVSREKKESFPLTVTSAQKNPTAFYLCASSIGANTGELFFGEGSRLTVL.

This chain connects TRBV4-2 to TRBJ2-1, with D unresolved. This CDR3 has 15 amino acids. Per the germline V gene, CDR1 is LGHNA and CDR2 is YNFKEQ. V gave up 1 base and J gave up 5 bases, with 12 bases separating them. CDR3 in amino acids: CASSQAPGLHNEQFF. CDR3 DNA: TGTGCCAGCAGCCAAGCTCCGGGTCTCCACAATGAGCAGTTCTTC.

The rearrangement links TRBV11-2 to TRBJ2-3; TRBD2 aligns across 11 bases. The CDR3 runs 17 residues. Trimming at V came to 3 bases and at J to 2 bases, leaving 7 bases not matched to a gene. In germline, CDR1 is SGHAT, CDR2 FQNNGV. Here the CDR3 DNA reads TGTGCCAGCAGCTTGCGACTAGCGGGACCGTACACAGATACGCAGTATTTT. It encodes CASSLRLAGPYTDTQYF.

The chain uses TRBV28 and TRBJ1-1; unclear D gene. Per germline, CDR1 MDHEN and CDR2 SYDVKM. The V end was cut by 3 bases, the J end by 0 bases, with 11 bases between. The CDR3 is made up of 15 amino acids. In nucleotides, the CDR3 is TGTGCCAGCAGTTTGAGAGGACGGATGAACACTGAAGCTTTCTTT. Protein product: CASSLRGRMNTEAFF.

This clone showed up just once. The V call is TRBV5-8, the J call TRBJ2-1; D may be TRBD1 (5 bases). The V gene's germline CDR1 is SGHTS and CDR2 YDEGEE. Trimming took 3 bases from V and 8 from J, leaving 21 bases between them. CDR3 size: 16 residues. CDR3 region: CASSSLNHRIGDEQFF. The CDR3 DNA reads TGTGCCAGCAGCTCACTCAACCACAGGATCGGTGATGAGCAGTTCTTC.

This clone occurred a few times. The rearrangement links TRBV7-9 to TRBJ1-2; D is uncertain. The V gene lost 1 base and the J gene lost 1 base, with 10 bases spanning the gap. This CDR3 has 15 amino acids. CDR1 and CDR2 (germline): SEHNR, FQNEAQ (reference sequence). The CDR3 nucleotides read TGTGCCAGCAGCTTAGTTGGTGTGGTTAACTATGGCTACACCTTC. It encodes CASSLVGVVNYGYTF.

J is TRBJ2-7 and V is TRBV7-9; 14 bases map to TRBD2. The CDR3 extends over 17 amino acids. V dropped 5 bases and J dropped 6; count of bases not matched to a gene: 12. Germline V gene lookup returns CDR1 SEHNR and CDR2 FQNEAQ (reference sequence). The chain's CDR3 is CASSARTSGRPGGEQYF. The CDR3 DNA sequence: TGTGCCAGCAGCGCACGGACTAGCGGGAGGCCTGGAGGCGAGCAGTACTTC.

V is TRBV6-1 and J is TRBJ1-1; D gene unclear. The CDR3 length is 16 residues. V was pared by 4 bases and J by 4 bases, with 19 bases between. Per germline, CDR1 MNHNS and CDR2 SASEGT. As DNA, the CDR3 is TGTGCCAGCAGTGTAAGTCCAAAAGATTATCGCACTGAAGCTTTCTTT. Its protein is CASSVSPKDYRTEAFF.

This sequence joins TRBV5-4 and TRBJ2-2, with TRBD1 identical over 8 bases. The length of the CDR3 is 18 residues. Germline V gives CDR1 SGHNT, CDR2 YYREEE (reference sequence). The ends lost 4 bases at V and 7 bases at J; junction bases unmatched: 18. The DNA of the CDR3 is TGTGCCAGCAGCGTTGCCCCTCAGGGGGCGCATCGTTTCGGGGAGCTGTTTTTT. Protein sequence: CASSVAPQGAHRFGELFF.

V and J are TRBV27 and TRBJ1-1, with 7 bases identical to TRBD1. Germline lookup yields CDR1 MNHEY and CDR2 SMNVEV (reference sequence). The V gene end was trimmed by 5 bases and the J gene end by 4 bases; junction bases not matched to a gene: 7. This CDR3 has 14 residues. CDR3: CASSRGGGFTEAFF. The CDR3 DNA reads TGTGCCAGCAGTCGAGGGGGCGGGTTCACTGAAGCTTTCTTT.

The J gene is TRBJ2-7, the V gene TRBV28; D remains ambiguous. The CDR3 runs 12 residues. The germline gives CDR1 MDHEN, CDR2 SYDVKM. Trimming removed 6 bases from V and 7 bases from J, with 13 bases in between. The CDR3 is CASSPDTLEQYF. CDR3 coding DNA: TGTGCCAGCAGCCCCGACACCTTAGAGCAGTACTTC.

V gene TRBV4-1 combines with J gene TRBJ2-7, with D perhaps given as TRBD1 or TRBD2 (5 bases each). From germline, CDR1 is MGHRA and CDR2 YSYEKL. The V end was cut by 1 base, the J end by 4 bases, with 17 bases between. There are 16 residues in the CDR3. This CDR3 reads CASSQASGTMSYEQYF. The CDR3 DNA reads TGCGCCAGCAGCCAAGCCTCCGGGACGATGAGTTACGAGCAGTACTTC.

The chain has TRBV30 and TRBJ2-5, with no clear D. The germline CDR1 and CDR2 sequences are GTSNPN and SVGIG (reference sequence). V was pared by 5 bases and J by 5 bases, with 12 bases between. This CDR3 has 12 residues. CDR3 sequence (DNA): TGTGCCTGGGACCCAGTGGGGGAGACCCAGTACTTC. Amino acids: CAWDPVGETQYF.

This clone was recorded once. The chain combines TRBV4-2 with TRBJ1-2; D is uncertain. The germline V gene has CDR1 LGHNA and CDR2 YNFKEQ. This CDR3 is built from 13 residues. The V and J ends lost 0 bases and 4 bases respectively, with 6 bases between them. CDR3 DNA sequence: TGTGCCAGCAGCCAAGACGGCGGCTATGGCTACACCTTC. Residues: CASSQDGGYGYTF.

CDR3: CSVGTAGELFF. For the CDR3, the DNA is TGCAGCGTTGGAACGGCCGGGGAGCTGTTTTTT. The gene calls are TRBV29-1 and TRBJ2-2; D is undetermined. V lost 4 bases and J lost 6, with 6 bases in between. Germline V gene sequence: CDR1 SQVTM, CDR2 ANQGSEA. There are 11 residues in the CDR3.

V gene TRBV7-8 combines with J gene TRBJ2-7, with D unclear. Germline V gene data show CDR1 as SGHVS and CDR2 as FQNEAQ. The CDR3 extends over 13 amino acids. V was clipped by 5 bases and J by 3 bases, with 11 bases between them. DNA for the CDR3: TGTGCCAGCAGCCCCCGGCTACACTACGAGCAGTACTTC. Translated: CASSPRLHYEQYF.

The chain uses TRBV11-2 and TRBJ2-1; the match to TRBD2 covers 8 bases. Germline V gene data show CDR1 as SGHAT and CDR2 as FQNNGV. After removal of 4 bases from V and 2 bases from J, the junction contained 7 bases not matched to a gene. The CDR3 consists of 16 residues. CDR3 in amino acids: CASSSPLAGAYNEQFF. The CDR3 DNA reads TGTGCCAGCAGCTCCCCGCTAGCGGGCGCCTACAATGAGCAGTTCTTC.

The J gene is TRBJ2-1, the V gene TRBV5-6; weak D call: TRBD1 (6 bases). V was pared by 6 bases and J by 8 bases, with 15 bases between. CDR3 size: 13 residues. Germline CDR1 reads SGHDT; CDR2 reads YYEEEE. The CDR3 DNA is TGTGCCAGCATGGGGACAACCTATCATGAGCAGTTCTTC. It yields the protein CASMGTTYHEQFF.

The chain joins TRBV15 to TRBJ2-3, with D hard to call. V was cut by 9 bases and J by 0 bases, with 16 bases left in between. Germline lookup yields CDR1 LNHNV and CDR2 YYDKDF (reference sequence). CDR3 length: 15 residues. In nucleotides, the CDR3 is TGTGCCACGCAGCGAGCAGAATCTAGCACAGATACGCAGTATTTT. It encodes CATQRAESSTDTQYF.